The count of the clone carrying this T cell receptor beta chain is one. Data came from immunoSEQ multiplex PCR; TCRdb stores just in-frame clones and leaves some out. The repertoire has around 400,000 clones, about 89% of them found once; the top ten carry around 1.3%. This specimen belongs to a study of blood T cell repertoires in COVID-19. Study-level information: T cells, B-cell-depleted T cells, or PBMCs supplied cDNA or gDNA.

The sequencing sample was made of peripheral blood. The TCR was taken from a man aged 35 to 55 with acute or convalescent COVID-19.

The CDR3 protein is CASSLALAVYGYTF. CDR3 in DNA: TGTGCCAGCAGCTTAGCCCTGGCGGTCTATGGCTACACCTTC. V and J are TRBV7-9 and TRBJ1-2; D gene ambiguous. This CDR3 region has 14 residues. Germline assignment: CDR1 SEHNR and CDR2 FQNEAQ (reference sequence). Trimming shortened V by 0 bases and J by 4 bases, and 9 bases separated the two germline ends.